This T cell receptor (beta chain) was observed in a study of CD8+ T cells in alopecia areata. Study overall: Grafts of skin from C3H/HeJ donors aged roughly 6-13 months with spontaneous alopecia went to female C3H/HeJ mice aged 7-10 weeks.

cDNA prepared by RNA extraction and subsequent reverse transcription served as the template for sequencing. Sequencing was performed with immunoSEQ multiplex PCR; in TCRdb, only in-frame clones are kept and a portion is missing. Recorded here are 200,000 to 300,000 clones, none singletons. This clone showed up just a few times. Its antigen is unknown. The gene names here belong to mouse. The CDR3 end is not reached by the read, which stops 4 residues before it; the germline J gene fills it in. Other DNA variants within this sample encode the same CDR3. Overall study results and limits: Shared TCR sequences were less clear between patients than in mice, possibly partly from HLA diversity. Lesional scalp, notably in alopecia totalis/universalis, had clonality above that of normal scalp.

CDR3 length equals 14 residues. Losses at the gene ends were 4 bases for V and 4 bases for J; bases not matched to a gene: 4. The germline V gene encodes CDR1 NSQYPW and CDR2 LRSPGD (reference sequence). Sorting used CD4, CD8alpha, NKG2D, NKG2ACE and other markers on pooled cutaneous lymph node cells. The chain couples TRBV1 to TRBJ2-1; 7 nucleotides align to TRBD1. Source material: CD4+ T cells sorted from a lymph node. The receptor was derived from a C3H/HeJ mouse with alopecia areata. The mouse strain carries the MHC haplotype H2-k. The CDR3 sequence is CTCSGPGQYAEQFF. The covered CDR3 bases are TGCACCTGCAGTGGGCCGGGACAGTATGCT.